Listed below are T cell receptor beta chains from one sample, sequenced in a study of T cell repertoires in cytomegalovirus infection. Via MiXCR, TCRdb re-called the reads, giving one row per CDR3 protein. The data hold approximately 170,000 distinct CDR3 sequences, with approximately 17% observed a single time. The sample consisted of CD8+ T cells from PBMCs. Receptors originate from a human donor in good health (CMV status not recorded). Some clones in this sample may be carry-over from other donors' samples. The CDR3 runs from the conserved cysteine through the conserved F or W. D genes are given only for firm matches. The size of a clone is reported for some rows only, either as once, few or many, or as a class for expanded clones.

j_call clone_size d_call v_call cdr3_nt cdr3_aa
TRBJ1-2 - TRBD1 TRBV4-2 TGTGCCAGCAGCCATGACAGGGGGGCCTATGGCTACACCTTC CASSHDRGAYGYTF
TRBJ2-2 few - TRBV14 TGTGCCAGCAGCCAAGATTGGACCGCCGGGGAGCTGTTTTTT CASSQDWTAGELFF
TRBJ2-7 few - TRBV7-8 TGTGCCAGCAGCTCGGGGGGCCACGAGCAGTACTTC CASSSGGHEQYF
TRBJ2-1 few TRBD2 TRBV6-5 TGTGCCAGCAGTTCCAGCGGGAGGAGGTACAATGAGCAGTTCTTC CASSSSGRRYNEQFF
TRBJ2-5 few - TRBV7-9 TGTGCCAGCCGAGGGACAAACCAAGAGACCCAGTACTTC CASRGTNQETQYF
TRBJ2-7 - TRBD1 TRBV7-2 TGTGCCAGCAGCTCGACAGGGGCAGAAGACGAGCAGTACTTC CASSSTGAEDEQYF
TRBJ2-7 - - TRBV29-1 TGCAGCGTTGCAGGACCGAACTCCTACGAGCAGTACTTC CSVAGPNSYEQYF
TRBJ2-1 - - TRBV7-8 TGTGCCAGCAGCTTGAGAAGGCTGGGCAATGAGCAGTTCTTC CASSLRRLGNEQFF
TRBJ1-1 - - TRBV7-2 TGTGCCAGCAGCACCCTACTTACCCCGGCTGAAGCTTTCTTT CASSTLLTPAEAFF
TRBJ2-1 few - TRBV5-1 TGCGCCAGCAGCTCCCTATACGGGGGGCCAAACAATGAGCAGTTCTTC CASSSLYGGPNNEQFF
TRBJ2-1 - - TRBV7-9 TGTGCCAGCAGCTTCGGTAGGCCTGACAATGAGCAGTTCTTC CASSFGRPDNEQFF
TRBJ2-1 - - TRBV28 TGTGCCAGCAGTTTATCGAACAGAGAGCAGTTCTTC CASSLSNREQFF
TRBJ2-1 - TRBD1 TRBV7-6 TGTGCCAGCAGCTTGTGGGGGGGGGACAGGGCCTCGAATGAGCAGTTCTTC CASSLWGGDRASNEQFF
TRBJ2-2 few - TRBV6-2/TRBV6-3 TGTGCCAGCAGTTACAGCAGAGGCACCGGGGAGCTGTTTTTT CASSYSRGTGELFF
TRBJ1-6 few - TRBV6-5 TGTGCCAGCAGGATGGGCCGTACCTATAATTCACCCCTCCACTTT CASRMGRTYNSPLHF
TRBJ1-2 - TRBD1 TRBV12-3/TRBV12-4 TGTGCCAGCAGCCCAGGACAGGAGGTGGATGGCTACACCTTC CASSPGQEVDGYTF